Listed below are T cell receptor beta chains from one sample, sequenced in a study of cytomegalovirus exposure and HLA in healthy donors. Produced via immunoSEQ multiplex PCR; TCRdb's table is partial and in-frame only. The profile shows about 150,000 clones, about 80% of them singletons. Sequenced: PBMCs. These receptors all come from a young man in good health and CMV-seropositive. Each CDR3 is given with its conserved first and last residue. The order of the fields is V gene, J gene, CDR3 protein.

TRBV7-2	TRBJ2-1	CASSLVLEGQFF
TRBV9	TRBJ1-4	CASSADRGTTNEKLFF
TRBV7-2	TRBJ1-5	CASSSRRQYQPQHF
TRBV6-4	TRBJ2-3	CASSERLAGGSDTQYF
TRBV5-4	TRBJ2-1	CASSLSQIYNEQFF
TRBV5-5	TRBJ1-4	CASSWGTATNEKLFF
TRBV19	TRBJ1-4	CASKTGRGYEKLFF
TRBV6-6	TRBJ2-7	CASRDRASSYEQYF
TRBV11-3	TRBJ1-1	CASSLGQATEAFF
TRBV11-3	TRBJ2-7	CASSLVETLYEQYF
TRBV29-1	TRBJ2-5	CSVASGQGGTQYF
TRBV5-4	TRBJ2-5	CASSLGSGGTQETQYF
TRBV6-1	TRBJ2-1	CASSEAGGGGYNEQFF
TRBV6-1	TRBJ2-3	CASSELSVDTQYF
TRBV5-1	TRBJ2-2	CASSSEEGFHTGELFF
TRBV21-1	TRBJ2-1	CASSKVRVTDNEQFF
TRBV7-9	TRBJ1-1	CASSLITGLNTEAFF
TRBV5-6	TRBJ2-1	CASSLPLSSGAYNEQFF
TRBV2	TRBJ1-1	CASSEGSHTEAFF
TRBV2	TRBJ1-1	CASSEPPSGGAEAFF
TRBV5-1	TRBJ1-2	CASSLGRDRANYGYTF
TRBV6-1	TRBJ2-5	CASSGTGPETQYF
TRBV6-5	TRBJ2-1	CASSSFLAGGLNEQFF
TRBV10-1	TRBJ1-1	CASSATGGDTEAFF
TRBV7-3	TRBJ2-1	CASSLGVGGGRVGNEQFF
TRBV6-5	TRBJ1-5	CASGRGRKNQPQHF
TRBV19	TRBJ1-5	CASSMIQGRAEPQHF
TRBV27	TRBJ2-7	CASSPGQGESYEQYF
TRBV4-1	TRBJ1-4	CASSQARDRPTTNEKLFF
TRBV18	TRBJ2-1	CASSPRQGEAGEQFF
TRBV19	TRBJ1-1	CASRPGDRLTEAFF
TRBV10-3	TRBJ2-1	CAISARDNEQFF
TRBV7-6	TRBJ2-1	CASSLDRVGNEQFF
TRBV4-1	TRBJ2-4	CASSQPDPGQGRKNIQYF
TRBV10-1	TRBJ2-2	CASPSPQVDPPNTGELFF
TRBV9	TRBJ1-5	CASSPDTSNQPQHF
TRBV2	TRBJ1-2	CASRSGTALSDYGYTF
TRBV5-1	TRBJ2-7	CASSLDRRSFQQYF
TRBV10-2	TRBJ2-2	CASSDLGRQVAGELFF
TRBV5-1	TRBJ2-1	CASSFAGGGSSDEQFF
TRBV2	TRBJ1-1	CASRFSGTGKGDTEAFF